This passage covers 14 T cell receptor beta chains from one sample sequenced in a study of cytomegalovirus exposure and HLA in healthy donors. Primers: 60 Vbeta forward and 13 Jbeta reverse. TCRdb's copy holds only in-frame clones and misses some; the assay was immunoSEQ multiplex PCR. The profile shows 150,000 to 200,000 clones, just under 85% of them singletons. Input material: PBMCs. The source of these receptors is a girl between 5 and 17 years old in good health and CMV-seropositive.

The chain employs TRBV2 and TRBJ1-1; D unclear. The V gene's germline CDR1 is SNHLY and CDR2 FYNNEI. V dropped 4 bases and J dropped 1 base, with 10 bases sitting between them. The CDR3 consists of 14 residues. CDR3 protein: CASSGVYRNTEAFF. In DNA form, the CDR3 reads TGTGCCAGCAGTGGAGTATACAGGAACACTGAAGCTTTCTTT.

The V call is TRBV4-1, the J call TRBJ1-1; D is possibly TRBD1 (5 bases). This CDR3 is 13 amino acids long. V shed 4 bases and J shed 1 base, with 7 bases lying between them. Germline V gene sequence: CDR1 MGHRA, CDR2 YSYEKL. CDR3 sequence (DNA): TGCGCCAGCAGCCGTGACAGGAACACTGAAGCTTTCTTT. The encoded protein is CASSRDRNTEAFF.

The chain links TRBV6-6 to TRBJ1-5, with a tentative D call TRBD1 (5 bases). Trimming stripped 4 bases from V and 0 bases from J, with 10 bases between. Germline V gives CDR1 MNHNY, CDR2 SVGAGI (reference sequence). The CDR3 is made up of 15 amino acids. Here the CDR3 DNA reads TGTGCCAGCAGTTCGGGACTTTATAGCAATCAGCCCCAGCATTTT. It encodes CASSSGLYSNQPQHF.

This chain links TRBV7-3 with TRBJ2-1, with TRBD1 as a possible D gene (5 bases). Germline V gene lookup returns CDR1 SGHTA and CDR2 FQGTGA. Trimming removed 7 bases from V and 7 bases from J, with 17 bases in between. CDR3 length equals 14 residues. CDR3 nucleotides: TGTGCCAGCACGCAGGCAGGGTCAGTTAATGAGCAGTTCTTC. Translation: CASTQAGSVNEQFF.

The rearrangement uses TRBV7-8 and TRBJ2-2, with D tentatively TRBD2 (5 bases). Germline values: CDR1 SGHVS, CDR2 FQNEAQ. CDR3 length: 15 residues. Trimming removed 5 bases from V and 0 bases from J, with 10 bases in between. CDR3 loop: CASSNTRPNTGELFF. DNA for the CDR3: TGTGCCAGCAGCAATACTAGGCCGAACACCGGGGAGCTGTTTTTT.

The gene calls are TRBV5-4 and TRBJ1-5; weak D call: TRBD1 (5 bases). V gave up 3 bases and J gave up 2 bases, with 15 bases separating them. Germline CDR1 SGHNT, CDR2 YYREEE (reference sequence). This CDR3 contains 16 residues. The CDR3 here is CASSSGLPNGNQPQHF. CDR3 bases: TGTGCCAGCAGCTCGGGACTTCCAAACGGCAATCAGCCCCAGCATTTT.

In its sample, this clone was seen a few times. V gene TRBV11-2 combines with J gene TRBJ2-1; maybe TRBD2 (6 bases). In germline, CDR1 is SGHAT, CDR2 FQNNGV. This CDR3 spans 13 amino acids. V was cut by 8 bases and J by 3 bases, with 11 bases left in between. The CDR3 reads CASSSGLYNEQFF. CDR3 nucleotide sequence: TGTGCCAGCTCATCGGGACTCTACAATGAGCAGTTCTTC.

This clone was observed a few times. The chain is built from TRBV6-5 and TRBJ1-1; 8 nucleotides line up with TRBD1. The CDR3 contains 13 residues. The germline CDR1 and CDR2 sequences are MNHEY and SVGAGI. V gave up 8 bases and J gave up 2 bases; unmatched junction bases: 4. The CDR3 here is CASGPGGNTEAFF. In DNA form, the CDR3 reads TGTGCCAGCGGGCCAGGGGGCAACACTGAAGCTTTCTTT.

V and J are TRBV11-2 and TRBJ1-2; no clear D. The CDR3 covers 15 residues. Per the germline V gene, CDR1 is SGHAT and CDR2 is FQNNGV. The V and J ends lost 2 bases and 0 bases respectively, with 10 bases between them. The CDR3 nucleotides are TGTGCCAGCAGCTTATGGGAGGCCACTAACTATGGCTACACCTTC. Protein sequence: CASSLWEATNYGYTF. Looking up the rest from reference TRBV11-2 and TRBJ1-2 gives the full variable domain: EAGVAQSPRYKIIEKRQSVAFWCNPISGHATLYWYQQILGQGPKLLIQFQNNGVVDDSQLPKDRFSAERLKGVDSTLKIQPAKLEDSAVYLCASSLWEATNYGYTFGSGTRLTVV.

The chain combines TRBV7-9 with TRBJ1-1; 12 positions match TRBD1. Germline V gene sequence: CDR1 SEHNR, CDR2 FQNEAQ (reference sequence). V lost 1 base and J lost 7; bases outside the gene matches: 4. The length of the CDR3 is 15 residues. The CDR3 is CASSLGDRGLGEAFF. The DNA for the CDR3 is TGTGCCAGCAGCTTAGGGGACAGGGGGCTTGGTGAAGCTTTCTTT.

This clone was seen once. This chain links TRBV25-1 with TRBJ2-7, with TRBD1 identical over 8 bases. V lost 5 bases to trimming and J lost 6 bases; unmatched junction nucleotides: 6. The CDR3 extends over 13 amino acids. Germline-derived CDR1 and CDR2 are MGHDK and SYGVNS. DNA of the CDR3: TGTGCCAGCAGTCCGGACAGGGCCATCGAGCAGTACTTC. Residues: CASSPDRAIEQYF.

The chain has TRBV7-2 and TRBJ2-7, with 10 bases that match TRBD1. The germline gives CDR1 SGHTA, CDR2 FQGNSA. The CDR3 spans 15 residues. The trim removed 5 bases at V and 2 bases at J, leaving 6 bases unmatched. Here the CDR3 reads CASSPGGTGAYEQYF. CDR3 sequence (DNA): TGTGCCAGCAGCCCAGGTGGGACAGGGGCCTACGAGCAGTACTTC.

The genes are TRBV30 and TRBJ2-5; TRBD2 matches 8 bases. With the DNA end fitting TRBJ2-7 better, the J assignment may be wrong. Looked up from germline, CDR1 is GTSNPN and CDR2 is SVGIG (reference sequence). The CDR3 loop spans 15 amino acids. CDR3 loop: CAWSVRGGGFLEQYF. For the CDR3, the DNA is TGTGCCTGGAGTGTACGTGGCGGGGGGTTTCTCGAGCAGTACTTC.

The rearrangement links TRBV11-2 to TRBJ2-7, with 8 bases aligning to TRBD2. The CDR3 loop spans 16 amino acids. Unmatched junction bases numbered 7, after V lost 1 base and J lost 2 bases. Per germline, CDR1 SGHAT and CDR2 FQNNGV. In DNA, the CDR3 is TGTGCCAGCAGCTTAGTTGCAGCGGGGGTAGCCTACGAGCAGTACTTC. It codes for CASSLVAAGVAYEQYF.